This T cell receptor (beta chain) is from a study of blood T cell repertoires in COVID-19. Study at large: Spain, Italy and the United States supplied samples that represented acute and convalescent COVID-19.

Only one count was recorded for this clone. Per the study methods: Amplifying reference gene primers gave estimates of nucleated cell counts. Profiling relied on immunoSEQ multiplex PCR, and the TCRdb table lists in-frame clones only, not all of them. V and J calls and clone size follow that table, whereas D and trimming were derived from the DNA. The data hold 100,000 to 150,000 clones, with about four fifths observed a single time. This receptor was taken from a woman older than 75 with acute or convalescent COVID-19. The specimen sequenced was peripheral blood.

CDR3: CAISDYGGADEKLFF. The DNA of the CDR3 is TGTGCCATCAGTGACTACGGGGGGGCGGATGAAAAACTGTTTTTT. V gene TRBV10-3 combines with J gene TRBJ1-4, with TRBD1 as a possible D gene (6 bases). V was trimmed by 3 bases and J by 6 bases, leaving 14 bases between them. The CDR3 covers 15 residues. Looked up from germline, CDR1 is ENHRY and CDR2 is SYGVKD.